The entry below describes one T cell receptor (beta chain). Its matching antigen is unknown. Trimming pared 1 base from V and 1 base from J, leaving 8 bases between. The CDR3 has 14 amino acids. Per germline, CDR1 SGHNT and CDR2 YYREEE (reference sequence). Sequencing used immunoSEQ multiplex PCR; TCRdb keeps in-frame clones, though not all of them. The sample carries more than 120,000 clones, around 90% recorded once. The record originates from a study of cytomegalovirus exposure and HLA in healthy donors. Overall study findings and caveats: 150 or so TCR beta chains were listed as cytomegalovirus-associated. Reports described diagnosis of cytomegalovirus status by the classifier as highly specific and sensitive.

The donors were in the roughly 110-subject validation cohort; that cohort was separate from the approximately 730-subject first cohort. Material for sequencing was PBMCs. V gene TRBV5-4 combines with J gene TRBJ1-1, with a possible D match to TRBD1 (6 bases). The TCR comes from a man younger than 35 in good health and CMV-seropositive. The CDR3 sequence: CASSLRGGNTEAFF. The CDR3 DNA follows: TGTGCCAGCAGCTTGAGGGGGGGGAACACTGAAGCTTTCTTT.